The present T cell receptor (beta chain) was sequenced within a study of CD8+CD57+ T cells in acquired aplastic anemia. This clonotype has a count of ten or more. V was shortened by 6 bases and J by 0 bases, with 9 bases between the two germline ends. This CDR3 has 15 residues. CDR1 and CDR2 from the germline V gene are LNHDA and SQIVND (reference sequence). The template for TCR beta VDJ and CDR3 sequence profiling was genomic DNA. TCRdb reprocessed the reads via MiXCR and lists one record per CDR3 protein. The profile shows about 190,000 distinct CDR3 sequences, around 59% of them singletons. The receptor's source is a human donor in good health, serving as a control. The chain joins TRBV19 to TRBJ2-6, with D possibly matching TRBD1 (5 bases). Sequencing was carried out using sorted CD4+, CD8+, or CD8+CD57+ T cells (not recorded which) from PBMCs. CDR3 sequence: CASRQQDSGANVLTF. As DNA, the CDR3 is TGTGCCAGTAGACAACAGGACTCTGGGGCCAACGTCCTGACTTTC.